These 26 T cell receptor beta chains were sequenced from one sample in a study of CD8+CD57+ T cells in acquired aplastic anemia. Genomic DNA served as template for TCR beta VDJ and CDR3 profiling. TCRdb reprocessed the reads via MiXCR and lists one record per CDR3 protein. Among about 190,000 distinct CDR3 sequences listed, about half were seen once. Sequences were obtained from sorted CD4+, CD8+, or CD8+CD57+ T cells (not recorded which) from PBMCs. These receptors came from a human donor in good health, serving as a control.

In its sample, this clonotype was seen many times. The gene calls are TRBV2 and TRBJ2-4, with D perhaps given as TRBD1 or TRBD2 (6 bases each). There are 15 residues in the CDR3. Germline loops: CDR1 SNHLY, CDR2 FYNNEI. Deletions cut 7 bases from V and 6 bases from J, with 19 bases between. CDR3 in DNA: TGTGCCAGCAATTGGAACAGGGACGGGAGAAACATTCAGTACTTC. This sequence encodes CASNWNRDGRNIQYF.

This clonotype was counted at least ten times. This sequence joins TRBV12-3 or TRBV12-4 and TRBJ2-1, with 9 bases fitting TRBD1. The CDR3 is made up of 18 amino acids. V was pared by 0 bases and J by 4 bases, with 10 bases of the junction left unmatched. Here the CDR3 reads CASSLAPVGTGRYNEQFF. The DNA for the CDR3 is TGTGCCAGCAGTTTAGCGCCCGTTGGGACAGGGAGGTACAATGAGCAGTTCTTC.

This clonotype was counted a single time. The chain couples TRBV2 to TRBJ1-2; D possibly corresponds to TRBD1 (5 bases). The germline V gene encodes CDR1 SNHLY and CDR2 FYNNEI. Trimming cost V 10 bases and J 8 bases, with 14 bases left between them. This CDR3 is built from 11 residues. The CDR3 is CAIRDAGGYTF. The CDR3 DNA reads TGTGCCATACGGGATGCAGGGGGCTACACCTTC.

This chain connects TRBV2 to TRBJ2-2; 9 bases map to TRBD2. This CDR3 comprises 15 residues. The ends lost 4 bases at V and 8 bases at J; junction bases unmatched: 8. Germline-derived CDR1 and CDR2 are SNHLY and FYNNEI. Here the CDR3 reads CASSGGRGDMGELFF. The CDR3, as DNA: TGTGCCAGCAGTGGCGGGAGGGGGGATATGGGGGAGCTGTTTTTT.

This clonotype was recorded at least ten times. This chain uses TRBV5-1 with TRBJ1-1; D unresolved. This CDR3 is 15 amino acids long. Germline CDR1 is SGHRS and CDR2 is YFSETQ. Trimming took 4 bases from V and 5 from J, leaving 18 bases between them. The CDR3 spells CASSVGSGVGTEAFF. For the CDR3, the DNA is TGCGCCAGCAGCGTTGGGAGTGGGGTAGGGACTGAAGCTTTCTTT.

CDR3 nucleotide sequence: TGTGCCAGCAGCTCGCGGAAGCCCCAGCATTTT. It translates to CASSSRKPQHF. This chain uses TRBV6-6 with TRBJ1-5; no clear D. Trimming pared 6 bases from V and 8 bases from J, leaving 8 bases between. Looked up from germline, CDR1 is MNHNY and CDR2 is SVGAGI (reference sequence). The CDR3 has 11 residues.

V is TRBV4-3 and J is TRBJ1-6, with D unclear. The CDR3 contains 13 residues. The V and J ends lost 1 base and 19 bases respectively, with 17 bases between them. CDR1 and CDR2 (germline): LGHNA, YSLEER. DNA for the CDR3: TGCGCCAGCAGCCAAGTCCTGGGCGGGTCGCTTCACTTT. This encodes CASSQVLGGSLHF.

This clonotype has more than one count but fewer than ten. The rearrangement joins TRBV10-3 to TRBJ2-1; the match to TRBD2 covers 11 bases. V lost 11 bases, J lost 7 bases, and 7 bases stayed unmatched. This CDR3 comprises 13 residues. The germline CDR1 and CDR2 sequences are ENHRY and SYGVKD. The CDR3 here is CASSGGPFNEQFF. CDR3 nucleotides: TGTGCCTCTAGCGGGGGGCCCTTTAATGAGCAGTTCTTC.

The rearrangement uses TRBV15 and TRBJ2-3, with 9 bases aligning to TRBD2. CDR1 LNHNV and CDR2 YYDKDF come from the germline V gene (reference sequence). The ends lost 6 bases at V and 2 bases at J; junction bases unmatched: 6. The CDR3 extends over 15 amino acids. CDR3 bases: TGTGCCACCAGGGGAGCGGGGGGCACCACAGATACGCAGTATTTT. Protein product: CATRGAGGTTDTQYF.

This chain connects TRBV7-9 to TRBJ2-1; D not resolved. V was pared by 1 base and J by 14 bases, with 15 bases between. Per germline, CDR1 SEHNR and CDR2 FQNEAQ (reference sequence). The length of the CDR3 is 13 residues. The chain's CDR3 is CASSLGRLGLEFF. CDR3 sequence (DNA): TGTGCCAGCAGCTTAGGGCGACTGGGGTTGGAGTTCTTC.

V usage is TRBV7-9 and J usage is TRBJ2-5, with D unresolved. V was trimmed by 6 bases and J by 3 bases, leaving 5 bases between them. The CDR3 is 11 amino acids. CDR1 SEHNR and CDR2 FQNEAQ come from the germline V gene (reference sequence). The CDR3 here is CASRDKETQYF. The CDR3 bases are TGTGCCAGCAGGGATAAAGAGACCCAGTACTTC.

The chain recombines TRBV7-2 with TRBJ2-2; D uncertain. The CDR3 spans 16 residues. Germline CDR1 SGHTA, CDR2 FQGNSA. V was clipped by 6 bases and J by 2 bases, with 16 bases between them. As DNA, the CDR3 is TGTGCCAGCAGATTAAATCCGGGCCCTAACACCGGGGAGCTGTTTTTT. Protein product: CASRLNPGPNTGELFF.

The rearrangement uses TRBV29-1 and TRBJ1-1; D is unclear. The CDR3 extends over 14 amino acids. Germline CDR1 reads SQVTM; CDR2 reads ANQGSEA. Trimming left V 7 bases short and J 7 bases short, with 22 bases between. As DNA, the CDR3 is TGCAGCGCCGAGCCGCGACCGGCCTCCTTTGAAGCTTTCTTT. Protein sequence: CSAEPRPASFEAFF.

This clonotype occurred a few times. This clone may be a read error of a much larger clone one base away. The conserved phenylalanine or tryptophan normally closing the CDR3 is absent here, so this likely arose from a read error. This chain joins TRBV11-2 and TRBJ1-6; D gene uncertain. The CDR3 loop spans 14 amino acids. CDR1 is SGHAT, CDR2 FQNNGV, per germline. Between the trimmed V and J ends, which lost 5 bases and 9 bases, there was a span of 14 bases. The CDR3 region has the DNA TGTGCCAGCAGCAGAGCTCAGGAAGGTTCACCCCTCCACTGT. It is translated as CASSRAQEGSPLHC.

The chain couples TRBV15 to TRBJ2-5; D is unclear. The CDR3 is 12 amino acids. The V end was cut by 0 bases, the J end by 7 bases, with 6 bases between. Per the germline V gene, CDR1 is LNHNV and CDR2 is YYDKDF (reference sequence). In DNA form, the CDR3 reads TGTGCCACCAGCAGAGATCTGGGGACCCAGTACTTC. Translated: CATSRDLGTQYF.

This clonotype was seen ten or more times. CDR3 DNA sequence: TGTGCCAGCAGTGACAGGGTCAGCAATCAGCCCCAGCATTTT. Translation: CASSDRVSNQPQHF. V gene TRBV6-1 combines with J gene TRBJ1-5; D possibly corresponds to TRBD1 (5 bases). The ends were cut back, 3 bases at V and 1 base at J, with 7 bases in the middle. The CDR3 totals 14 residues. Per germline, CDR1 MNHNS and CDR2 SASEGT.

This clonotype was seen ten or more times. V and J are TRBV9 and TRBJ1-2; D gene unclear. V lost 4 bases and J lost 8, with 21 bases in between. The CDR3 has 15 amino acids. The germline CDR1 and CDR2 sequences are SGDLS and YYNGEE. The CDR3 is CASSTPSGPTGGYTF. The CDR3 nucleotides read TGTGCCAGCAGCACTCCATCCGGGCCGACGGGAGGCTACACCTTC.

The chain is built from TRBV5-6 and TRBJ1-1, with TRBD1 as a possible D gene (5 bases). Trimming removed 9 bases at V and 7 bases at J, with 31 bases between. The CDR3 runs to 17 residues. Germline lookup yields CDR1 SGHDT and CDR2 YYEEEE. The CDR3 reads CATQLAGVGLVWFEAFF. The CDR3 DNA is TGTGCCACACAACTAGCGGGGGTAGGTCTAGTATGGTTTGAAGCTTTCTTT.

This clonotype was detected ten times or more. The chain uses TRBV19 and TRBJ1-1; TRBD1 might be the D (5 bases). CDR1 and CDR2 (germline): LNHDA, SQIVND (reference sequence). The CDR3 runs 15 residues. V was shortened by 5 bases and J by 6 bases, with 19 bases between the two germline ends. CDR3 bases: TGTGCCAGTAGTTTGAGAGGGGAGGGTTTCCCTGAAGCTTTCTTT. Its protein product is CASSLRGEGFPEAFF. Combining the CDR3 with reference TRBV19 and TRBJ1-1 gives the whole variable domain DGGITQSPKYLFRKEGQNVTLSCEQNLNHDAMYWYRQDPGQGLRLIYYSQIVNDFQKGDIAEGYSVSREKKESFPLTVTSAQKNPTAFYLCASSLRGEGFPEAFFGQGTRLTVV.

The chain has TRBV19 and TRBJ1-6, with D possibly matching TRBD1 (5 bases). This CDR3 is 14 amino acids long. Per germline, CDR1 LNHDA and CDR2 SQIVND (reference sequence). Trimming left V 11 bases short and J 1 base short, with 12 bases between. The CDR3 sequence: CASIGGSYNSPLHF. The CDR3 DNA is TGTGCCTCAATTGGGGGATCCTATAATTCACCCCTCCACTTT.

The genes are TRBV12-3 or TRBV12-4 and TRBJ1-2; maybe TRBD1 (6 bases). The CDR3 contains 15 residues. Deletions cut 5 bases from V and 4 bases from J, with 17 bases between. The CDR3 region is CASSTGGGSSYGYTF. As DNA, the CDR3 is TGTGCCAGCAGTACGGGCGGGGGCTCTAGCTATGGCTACACCTTC.

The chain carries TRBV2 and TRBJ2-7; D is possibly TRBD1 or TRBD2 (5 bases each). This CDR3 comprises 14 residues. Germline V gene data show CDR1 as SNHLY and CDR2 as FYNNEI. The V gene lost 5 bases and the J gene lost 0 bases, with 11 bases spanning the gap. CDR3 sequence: CASSRDQSSYEQYF. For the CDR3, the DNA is TGTGCCAGCAGTCGGGACCAAAGCTCCTACGAGCAGTACTTC.

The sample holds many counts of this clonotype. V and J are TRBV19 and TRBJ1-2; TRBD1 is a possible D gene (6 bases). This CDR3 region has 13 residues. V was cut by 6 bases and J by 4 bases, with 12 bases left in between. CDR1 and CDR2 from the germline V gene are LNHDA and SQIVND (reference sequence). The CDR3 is CASSTGLSYGYTF. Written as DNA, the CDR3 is TGTGCCAGTAGCACAGGGTTGAGCTATGGCTACACCTTC.

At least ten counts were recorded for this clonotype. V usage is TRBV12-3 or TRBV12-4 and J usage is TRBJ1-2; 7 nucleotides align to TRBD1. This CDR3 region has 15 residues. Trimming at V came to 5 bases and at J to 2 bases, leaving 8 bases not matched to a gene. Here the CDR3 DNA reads TGTGCCAGCAGTCTCAGAGGACAGGCCAACTATGGCTACACCTTC. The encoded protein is CASSLRGQANYGYTF.

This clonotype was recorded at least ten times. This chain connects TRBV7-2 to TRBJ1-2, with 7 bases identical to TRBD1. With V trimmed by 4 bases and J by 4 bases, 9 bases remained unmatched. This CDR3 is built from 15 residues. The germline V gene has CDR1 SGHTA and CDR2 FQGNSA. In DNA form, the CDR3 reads TGTGCCAGCAGCTCCCGTGGAGGGGGCAGCTATGGCTACACCTTC. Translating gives CASSSRGGGSYGYTF.

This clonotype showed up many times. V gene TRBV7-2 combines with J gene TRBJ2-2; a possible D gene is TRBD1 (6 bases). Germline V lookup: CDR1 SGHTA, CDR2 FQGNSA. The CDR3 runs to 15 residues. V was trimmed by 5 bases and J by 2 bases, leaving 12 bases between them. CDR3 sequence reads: CASSQDRLNTGELFF. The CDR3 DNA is TGTGCCAGCAGCCAGGACAGATTAAACACCGGGGAGCTGTTTTTT.